In this sample, the clone carrying this T cell receptor beta chain turned up many times. Its specificity is unknown. The entry originates in a study of metastatic and nonmetastatic thyroid tumors. Across the study: Comparative analysis of repertoires was undertaken across blood and tumor or nodule tissue obtained from malignant and benign thyroid patients. Findings and caveats of the study: For both blood and tumor, malignant thyroid tumors reportedly showed significantly higher TCR beta diversity than benign nodules did.

The length of the CDR3 is 16 residues. The germline CDR1 and CDR2 sequences are MNHNS and SASEGT. V was trimmed by 6 bases and J by 0 bases, leaving 18 bases between them. Treatment of any kind had been given to no patient before thyroid surgery. The authors' processing: Variation in CDR3 across clinicopathological groups served as the basis for constructing a distant-metastasis classifier in papillary thyroid cancer. TCRdb re-clonotyped the PCR reads via MiXCR. None of the V and J calls come from the authors' own analysis; TCRdb made them. This sample has fewer than 40,000 clones, with approximately 20% found just once.

The V gene is TRBV6-1, the J gene TRBJ2-7; a possible D gene is TRBD2 (5 bases). Sequencing was carried out using tumor tissue. This receptor was obtained from a female donor with papillary thyroid cancer or a benign thyroid nodule (not recorded which). Some clones in this sample may be carry-over from other donors' samples. The CDR3 DNA is TGTGCCAGCAGCCTACATCGACTACCTAACTCCTACGAGCAGTACTTC. Amino acid sequence: CASSLHRLPNSYEQYF.